Below are 9 T cell receptor beta chains sequenced from a single sample in a study of cytomegalovirus exposure and HLA in healthy donors. Primers for the PCR totalled 60 Vbeta and 13 Jbeta. Some clones are missing from TCRdb's copy, which holds only in-frame ones; the method was immunoSEQ multiplex PCR. The sample holds roughly 180,000 clones, around 74% seen once. The sequencing sample was made of PBMCs. These receptors all stem from a girl between 5 and 17 years old in good health and CMV-seropositive.

V gene TRBV6-1 combines with J gene TRBJ2-3; 7 bases agree with TRBD2. Germline V gene sequence: CDR1 MNHNS, CDR2 SASEGT. This CDR3 spans 14 amino acids. V lost 10 bases to trimming and J lost 8 bases; unmatched junction nucleotides: 15. CDR3 protein: CATLPRHGGGTQYF. The CDR3 nucleotides read TGTGCCACCTTACCCCGGCACGGCGGGGGTACGCAGTATTTT.

The rearrangement links TRBV25-1 to TRBJ2-7; 9 bases line up with TRBD1. The CDR3 has 14 amino acids. Germline-derived CDR1 and CDR2 are MGHDK and SYGVNS. The ends lost 6 bases at V and 6 bases at J; junction bases unmatched: 9. CDR3 loop: CASSARDRVGEQYF. The CDR3 nucleotides are TGTGCCAGCAGCGCCCGGGACAGGGTAGGCGAGCAGTACTTC.

The chain recombines TRBV10-3 with TRBJ1-3; D is ambiguous. The CDR3 contains 17 residues. Germline assignment: CDR1 ENHRY and CDR2 SYGVKD. V was shortened by 4 bases and J by 2 bases, with 18 bases between the two germline ends. The CDR3 is CAISGYPSPRAGNTIYF. The CDR3 DNA sequence: TGTGCCATCAGTGGGTATCCGAGCCCCCGGGCTGGAAACACCATATATTTT.

V gene TRBV5-6 combines with J gene TRBJ2-7, with 7 bases identical to TRBD2. Germline CDR1 and CDR2: SGHDT and YYEEEE. J gave up 0 bases and V 3 bases, and 6 bases lay outside the gene matches. CDR3 length: 15 residues. The CDR3 nucleotides read TGTGCCAGCAGCTGGGGAGGCGGGGGCTCCTACGAGCAGTACTTC. It codes for CASSWGGGGSYEQYF.

The chain joins TRBV18 to TRBJ2-7, with D tentatively TRBD2 (5 bases). CDR1 and CDR2 (germline): KGHSH, LQKENI. The CDR3 length is 13 residues. With 6 bases removed from V and 9 bases from J, the gap between germline ends came to 18 bases. CDR3 region: CASSPQLEAVQYF. In DNA, the CDR3 is TGTGCCAGCTCGCCGCAACTAGAGGCGGTGCAGTACTTC.

The chain uses TRBV5-1 and TRBJ2-1; 11 bases line up with TRBD2. CDR3 size: 16 residues. The trim removed 1 base at V and 6 bases at J, leaving 6 bases unmatched. The V gene's germline CDR1 is SGHRS and CDR2 YFSETQ. The CDR3 protein is CASSLNPLAGGNEQFF. DNA of the CDR3: TGCGCCAGCAGCTTGAACCCCCTAGCGGGGGGCAATGAGCAGTTCTTC.

This chain uses TRBV5-6 with TRBJ2-7, with a tentative D call TRBD1 (5 bases). Germline CDR1 SGHDT, CDR2 YYEEEE. The V end was cut by 4 bases, the J end by 3 bases, with 20 bases between. CDR3 length: 16 amino acids. Here the CDR3 reads CASSPAGPLVVYEQYF. DNA of the CDR3: TGTGCCAGCAGCCCTGCAGGGCCGCTAGTTGTCTACGAGCAGTACTTC.

This chain joins TRBV27 and TRBJ2-4, with a tentative D call TRBD1 (6 bases). The CDR3 has 15 amino acids. V was trimmed by 5 bases and J by 1 base, leaving 12 bases between them. CDR1 and CDR2 from the germline V gene are MNHEY and SMNVEV (reference sequence). The CDR3 is CASSGARGAKNIQYF. CDR3 DNA sequence: TGTGCCAGCAGTGGCGCGAGGGGGGCCAAAAACATTCAGTACTTC.

The chain couples TRBV7-2 to TRBJ2-2; the D gene is possibly TRBD2 (6 bases). V gave up 5 bases and J gave up 2 bases, with 9 bases separating them. Per the germline V gene, CDR1 is SGHTA and CDR2 is FQGNSA. The CDR3 loop spans 14 amino acids. The CDR3 DNA is TGTGCCAGCAGCCCCGGGGGAAACACCGGGGAGCTGTTTTTT. The encoded protein is CASSPGGNTGELFF.